This T cell receptor beta chain was recovered during a study of blood T cell repertoires in COVID-19. Across the whole study: Some COVID-19 samples were acute and others convalescent; all came from the United States, Italy and Spain. PBMCs, B-cell-depleted T cells, or T cells were the source of the cDNA or gDNA that made up the material.

The CDR3 runs 17 residues. The V and J ends lost 6 bases and 7 bases respectively, with 24 bases between them. Per the original methods: Reference gene primer amplification in the assay estimated nucleated cell counts. The protocol was immunoSEQ multiplex PCR, while the TCRdb copy is restricted to in-frame clones and leaves out a portion. V and J calls plus clone size are reproduced from that table; the DNA served to infer D and trimming. Among about 190,000 clones, 80% to 90% were seen once, and the ten largest hold 15% to 20%. Specimen: peripheral blood. This rearrangement joins TRBV6-7 to TRBJ2-2; a weak D match, TRBD1 (7 bases). TRBV6-7 is classed as an ORF, of uncertain function. The source is a human donor in a cohort sampled during active COVID-19. CDR3 region: CASRPSEGGGADGELFF. The CDR3 coding sequence is TGTGCCAGCAGGCCCTCGGAAGGAGGGGGCGCGGACGGGGAGCTGTTTTTT.